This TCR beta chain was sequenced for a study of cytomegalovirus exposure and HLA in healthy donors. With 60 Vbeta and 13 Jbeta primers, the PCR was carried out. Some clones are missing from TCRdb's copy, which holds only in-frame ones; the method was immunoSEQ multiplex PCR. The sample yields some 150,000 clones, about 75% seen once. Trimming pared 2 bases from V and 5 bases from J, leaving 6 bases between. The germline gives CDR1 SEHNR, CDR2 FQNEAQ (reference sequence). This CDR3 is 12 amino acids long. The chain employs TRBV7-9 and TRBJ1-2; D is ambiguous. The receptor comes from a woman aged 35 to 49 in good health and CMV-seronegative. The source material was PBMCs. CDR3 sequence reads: CASSLSGYGYTF. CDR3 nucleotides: TGTGCCAGCAGCTTATCGGGGTATGGCTACACCTTC. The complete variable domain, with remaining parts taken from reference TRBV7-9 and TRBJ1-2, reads DTGVSQNPRHKITKRGQNVTFRCDPISEHNRLYWYRQTLGQGPEFLTYFQNEAQLEKSRLLSDRFSAERPKGSFSTLEIQRTEQGDSAMYLCASSLSGYGYTFGSGTRLTVV.